This T cell receptor beta chain was profiled in a study of blood T cell repertoires in COVID-19. TCRdb's copy holds only in-frame clones and misses some; the assay was immunoSEQ multiplex PCR. This table has about 250,000 clones, about 82% appearing once. This clone was detected only a few times. Germline V gene sequence: CDR1 MRHNA, CDR2 SNTAGT. The CDR3 contains 13 residues. Deletions cut 4 bases from V and 1 base from J, with 8 bases between. The chain has TRBV6-4 and TRBJ2-7; TRBD1 is a possible D gene (6 bases). Sample: peripheral blood. The clonotype originates from a woman aged 60-75 years with active or convalescent COVID-19. Written as DNA, the CDR3 is TGTGCCAGCAGTGCCAGGGGATCCTACGAGCAGTACTTC. Amino acids: CASSARGSYEQYF.